This paragraph covers one T cell receptor (beta chain) sequence. Here immunoSEQ multiplex PCR was the method, and the copy in TCRdb shows in-frame clones only, minus some. The sample lists hundreds of thousands of clones, roughly 98% seen once, with around 0.3% in the top ten. The sample comes from a study of shared clonotypes between healthy human individuals. This CDR3 spans 13 amino acids. V lost 3 bases, J lost 0 bases, and 5 bases lay in between. Germline V gene lookup returns CDR1 MGHRA and CDR2 YSYEKL. CD45RO-negative, CCR7-positively selected cells formed the naive CD8 fraction, excluding terminally differentiated effector memory CD45RA+ cells.

The sample was naive CD8+ T cells sorted from blood. The TCR was taken from a man in his thirties or forties in good health. The gene calls are TRBV4-1 and TRBJ1-2; D gene uncertain. The CDR3 spells CASSHATNYGYTF. CDR3 DNA: TGCGCCAGCAGCCATGCAACTAACTATGGCTACACCTTC.